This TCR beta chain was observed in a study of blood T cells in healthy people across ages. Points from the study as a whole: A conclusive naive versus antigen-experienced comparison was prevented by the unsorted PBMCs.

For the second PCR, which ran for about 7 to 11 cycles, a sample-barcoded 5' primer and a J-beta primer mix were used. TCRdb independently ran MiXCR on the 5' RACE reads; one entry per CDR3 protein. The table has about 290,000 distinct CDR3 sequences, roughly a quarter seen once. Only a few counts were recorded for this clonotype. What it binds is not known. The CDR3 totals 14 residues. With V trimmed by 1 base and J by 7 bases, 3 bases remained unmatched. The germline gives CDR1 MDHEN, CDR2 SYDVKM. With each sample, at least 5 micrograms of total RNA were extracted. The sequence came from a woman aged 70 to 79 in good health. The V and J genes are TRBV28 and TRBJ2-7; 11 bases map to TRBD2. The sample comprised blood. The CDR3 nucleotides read TGTGCCAGCAGTTTATCGCTAGCGGGAGGTGAGCAGTACTTC. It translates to CASSLSLAGGEQYF. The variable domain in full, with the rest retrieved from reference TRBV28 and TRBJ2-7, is DVKVTQSSRYLVKRTGEKVFLECVQDMDHENMFWYRQDPGLGLRLIYFSYDVKMKEKGDIPEGYSVSREKKERFSLILESASTNQTSMYLCASSLSLAGGEQYFGPGTRLTVT.